Listed here are 18 T cell receptor beta chains from one sample, sequenced in a study of T cells of healthy individuals. Via MiXCR, TCRdb re-called the 5' RACE reads, giving one row per CDR3 protein. The data show 85,000 to 100,000 distinct CDR3 sequences, roughly 18% seen once. The receptors were gathered from a human donor in good health.

This clonotype was seen ten or more times. This chain uses TRBV28 with TRBJ1-1; no firm D call. V gave up 3 bases and J gave up 5 bases, with 7 bases separating them. The CDR3 has 12 residues. Germline CDR1 reads MDHEN; CDR2 reads SYDVKM. The CDR3 spells CASSLGNTEAFF. The CDR3 coding sequence is TGTGCCAGCAGTTTGGGGAATACTGAAGCTTTCTTT. Complete variable domain (other parts from reference TRBV28 and TRBJ1-1): DVKVTQSSRYLVKRTGEKVFLECVQDMDHENMFWYRQDPGLGLRLIYFSYDVKMKEKGDIPEGYSVSREKKERFSLILESASTNQTSMYLCASSLGNTEAFFGQGTRLTVV.

This clonotype was seen repeatedly, ten times or more. J is TRBJ2-7 and V is TRBV6-1; 8 positions match TRBD2. After removal of 3 bases from V and 3 bases from J, the junction contained 4 bases not matched to a gene. This CDR3 is 14 amino acids long. Germline V CDR1 and CDR2: MNHNS, SASEGT. DNA for the CDR3: TGTGCCAGCAGTGATAGCGGGGCGATCTACGAGCAGTACTTC. Protein: CASSDSGAIYEQYF.

This clonotype has more than one count but fewer than ten. The rearrangement joins TRBV24-1 to TRBJ2-1; the match to TRBD2 covers 11 bases. The CDR3 is 17 amino acids. V was pared by 3 bases and J by 0 bases, with 3 bases of the junction left unmatched. Germline V gives CDR1 KGHDR, CDR2 SFDVKD. CDR3 nucleotide sequence: TGTGCCACCAGTGATGGGGGACTAGCGGACTCCTACAATGAGCAGTTCTTC. Translation: CATSDGGLADSYNEQFF.

V and J are TRBV3-1 and TRBJ2-4; D not resolved. The germline gives CDR1 LGHDT, CDR2 YNNKEL (reference sequence). The CDR3 totals 15 residues. Trimming cost V 0 bases and J 7 bases, with 13 bases left between them. The CDR3, as DNA: TGTGCCAGCAGCCAAGATCCTGCCTCGAGCAACATTCAGTACTTC. Translation: CASSQDPASSNIQYF.

This clonotype was observed at least ten times. The chain couples TRBV7-2 to TRBJ2-3; the D is unclear. Trimming took off 2 bases at V and 2 bases at J, with 11 bases between the two ends. This CDR3 has 15 residues. The germline CDR1 and CDR2 sequences are SGHTA and FQGNSA. The CDR3 sequence: CASSLTGRNTDTQYF. In nucleotides, the CDR3 is TGTGCCAGCAGCTTAACGGGTAGGAACACAGATACGCAGTATTTT.

There are many counts of this clonotype. The chain couples TRBV2 to TRBJ1-5; D is ambiguous. The CDR3 spans 13 residues. V lost 8 bases to trimming and J lost 1 base, with 9 bases between them. Per germline, CDR1 SNHLY and CDR2 FYNNEI. The DNA for the CDR3 is TGTGCCAGCCGTCCCCGAAGCAATCAGCCCCAGCATTTT. This sequence encodes CASRPRSNQPQHF.

This clonotype has ten or more counts. The genes are TRBV9 and TRBJ2-3, with 7 bases that match TRBD2. The CDR3 runs 15 residues. Germline V CDR1 and CDR2: SGDLS, YYNGEE. The V and J ends lost 4 bases and 0 bases, in that order; junction bases with no gene match: 5. The CDR3 protein is CASSPELASTDTQYF. The CDR3 region has the DNA TGTGCCAGCAGCCCCGAACTAGCGAGCACAGATACGCAGTATTTT.

This clonotype came up many times. This rearrangement joins TRBV29-1 to TRBJ2-2, with D possibly matching TRBD2 (5 bases). The germline V gene has CDR1 SQVTM and CDR2 ANQGSEA. V was clipped by 4 bases and J by 5 bases, with 14 bases between them. This CDR3 is 14 amino acids long. The DNA of the CDR3 is TGCAGCGTTGTCCAGGCGGGTAGGACCGGGGAGCTGTTTTTT. It is translated as CSVVQAGRTGELFF.

The sample holds many counts of this clonotype. The chain carries TRBV10-3 and TRBJ2-5; 10 bases line up with TRBD1. CDR1 and CDR2 (germline): ENHRY, SYGVKD. The V and J ends lost 6 bases and 2 bases, in that order; junction bases with no gene match: 6. This CDR3 comprises 15 residues. The CDR3 sequence: CAIRRQGAAQETQYF. Written as DNA, the CDR3 is TGTGCCATCAGGAGACAGGGGGCGGCACAAGAGACCCAGTACTTC.

This clonotype has ten or more counts. J is TRBJ2-7 and V is TRBV19; TRBD1 is a possible D gene (6 bases). The CDR3 consists of 14 residues. Germline lookup yields CDR1 LNHDA and CDR2 SQIVND (reference sequence). V was cut by 5 bases and J by 2 bases, with 13 bases left in between. The CDR3 coding sequence is TGTGCCAGTAGTCGCGGAACAGGGCCCTACGAGCAGTACTTC. Translated, it gives CASSRGTGPYEQYF.

V and J are TRBV12-3 or TRBV12-4 and TRBJ2-7, with D maybe TRBD1 (5 bases). The CDR3 sequence is 14 residues long. The V end lost 4 bases, the J end lost 0 bases, and 10 bases lay between the germline ends. This CDR3 is CASSSRGISYEQYF. DNA of the CDR3: TGTGCCAGCAGTTCTAGGGGTATCTCCTACGAGCAGTACTTC.

The sample holds many counts of this clonotype. The rearrangement joins TRBV29-1 to TRBJ2-7, with D uncertain. Germline V CDR1 and CDR2: SQVTM, ANQGSEA. With 6 bases removed from V and 5 bases from J, the gap between germline ends came to 11 bases. The CDR3 runs 11 residues. The CDR3 spells CSVRTNDEQYF. CDR3 DNA: TGCAGCGTCCGAACTAACGACGAGCAGTACTTC.

The chain links TRBV29-1 to TRBJ2-7; possibly TRBD1 for D (5 bases). Trimming shortened V by 5 bases and J by 2 bases, and 10 bases separated the two germline ends. Germline V lookup: CDR1 SQVTM, CDR2 ANQGSEA. This CDR3 is 12 amino acids long. In DNA, the CDR3 is TGCAGCGTTACAGGTTCCCCCTACGAGCAGTACTTC. This translates into CSVTGSPYEQYF.

There are a few counts of this clonotype. The chain joins TRBV28 to TRBJ2-2, with 9 bases that match TRBD2. The CDR3 extends over 17 amino acids. Germline CDR1 MDHEN, CDR2 SYDVKM. Losses at the gene ends were 8 bases for V and 5 bases for J; bases not matched to a gene: 15. The CDR3 protein is CASGLRREGLSTGELFF. The CDR3 nucleotides are TGTGCCAGCGGACTTCGGCGGGAGGGCCTTTCGACCGGGGAGCTGTTTTTT. The full variable domain, in which reference TRBV28 and TRBJ2-2 provide the parts outside the CDR3, is DVKVTQSSRYLVKRTGEKVFLECVQDMDHENMFWYRQDPGLGLRLIYFSYDVKMKEKGDIPEGYSVSREKKERFSLILESASTNQTSMYLCASGLRREGLSTGELFFGEGSRLTVL.

The chain couples TRBV10-3 to TRBJ2-7, with 9 bases identical to TRBD1. CDR3 size: 14 residues. J lost 6 bases, V lost 6 bases, and 9 bases had no gene match. CDR1 and CDR2 from the germline V gene are ENHRY and SYGVKD. The CDR3 region has the DNA TGTGCCATCAGAGCGGGACAGGGACCTCGCGAGCAGTACTTC. Its translation: CAIRAGQGPREQYF.

In this sample, this clonotype turned up many times. The chain uses TRBV18 and TRBJ1-1; no definite D call. Germline V gene data show CDR1 as KGHSH and CDR2 as LQKENI. Between the trimmed V and J ends, which lost 3 bases and 3 bases, there was a span of 8 bases. The CDR3 contains 13 residues. CDR3 amino acids: CASSPDQHTEAFF. DNA for the CDR3: TGTGCCAGCTCACCCGATCAGCACACTGAAGCTTTCTTT.

This clonotype has at least ten counts. The chain joins TRBV21-1 to TRBJ2-6; TRBD1, the D gene given by the table, was not confirmed from the DNA. TRBV21-1 is a recognized pseudogene. The CDR3 totals 17 residues. CDR3 in amino acids: CASSNGGSSSGANVLTF. The CDR3 DNA reads TGTGCCAGCAGCAACGGGGGGAGTTCTTCTGGGGCCAACGTCCTGACTTTC.

This clonotype appeared a few times. The rearrangement joins TRBV27 to TRBJ1-2; perhaps TRBD1 as D (5 bases). Germline CDR1 is MNHEY and CDR2 is SMNVEV (reference sequence). This CDR3 has 14 amino acids. Deletions cut 6 bases from V and 5 bases from J, with 16 bases between. In nucleotides, the CDR3 is TGTGCCAGCAGCTCCCGTTTCAGGGAGTATGGCTACACCTTC. Translation gives CASSSRFREYGYTF.